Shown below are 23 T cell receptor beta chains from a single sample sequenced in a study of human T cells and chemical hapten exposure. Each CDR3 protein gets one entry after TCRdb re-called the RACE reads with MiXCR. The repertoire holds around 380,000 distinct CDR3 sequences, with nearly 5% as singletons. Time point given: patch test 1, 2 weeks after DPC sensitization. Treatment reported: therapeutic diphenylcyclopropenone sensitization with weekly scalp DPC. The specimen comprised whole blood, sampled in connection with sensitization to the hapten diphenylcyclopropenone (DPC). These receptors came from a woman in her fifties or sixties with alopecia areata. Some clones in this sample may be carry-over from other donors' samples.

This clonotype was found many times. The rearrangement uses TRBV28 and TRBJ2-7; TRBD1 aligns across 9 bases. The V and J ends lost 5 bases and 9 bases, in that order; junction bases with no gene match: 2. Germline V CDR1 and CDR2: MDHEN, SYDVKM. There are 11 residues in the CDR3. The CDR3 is CASSMTGGQYF. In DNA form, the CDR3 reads TGTGCCAGCAGTATGACAGGGGGGCAGTACTTC.

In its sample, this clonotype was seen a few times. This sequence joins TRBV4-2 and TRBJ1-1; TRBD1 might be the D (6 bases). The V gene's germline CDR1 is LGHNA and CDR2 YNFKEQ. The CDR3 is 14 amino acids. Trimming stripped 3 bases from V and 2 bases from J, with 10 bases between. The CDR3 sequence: CASSQSRGNTEAFF. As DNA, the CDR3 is TGTGCCAGCAGCCAGAGCAGGGGAAACACTGAAGCTTTCTTT.

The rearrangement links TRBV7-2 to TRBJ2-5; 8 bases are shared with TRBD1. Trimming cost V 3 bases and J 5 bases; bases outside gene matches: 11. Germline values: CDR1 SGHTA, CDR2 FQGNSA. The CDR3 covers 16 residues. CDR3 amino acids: CASSFTWTGSEETQYF. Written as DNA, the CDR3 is TGTGCCAGCAGCTTCACATGGACAGGGTCCGAGGAGACCCAGTACTTC. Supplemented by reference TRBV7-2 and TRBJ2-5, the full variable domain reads GAGVSQSPSNKVTEKGKDVELRCDPISGHTALYWYRQSLGQGLEFLIYFQGNSAPDKSGLPSDRFSAERTGGSVSTLTIQRTQQEDSAVYLCASSFTWTGSEETQYFGPGTRLLVL.

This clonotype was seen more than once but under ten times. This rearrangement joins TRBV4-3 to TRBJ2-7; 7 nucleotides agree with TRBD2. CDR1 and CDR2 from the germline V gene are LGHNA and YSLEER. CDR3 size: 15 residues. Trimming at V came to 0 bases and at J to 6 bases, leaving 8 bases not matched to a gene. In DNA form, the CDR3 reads TGCGCCAGCAGCCAAGATCTGGGACTAACCGTCGAGCAGTACTTC. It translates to CASSQDLGLTVEQYF.

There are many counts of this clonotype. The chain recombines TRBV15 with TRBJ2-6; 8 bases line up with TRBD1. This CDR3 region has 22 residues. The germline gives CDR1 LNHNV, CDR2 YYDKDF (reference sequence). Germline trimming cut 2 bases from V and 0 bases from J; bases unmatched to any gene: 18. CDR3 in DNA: TGTGCCACCAGCAGACGACCTCCTGGAAGGGACAGGTTTAGCTCTGGGGCCAACGTCCTGACTTTC. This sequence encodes CATSRRPPGRDRFSSGANVLTF.

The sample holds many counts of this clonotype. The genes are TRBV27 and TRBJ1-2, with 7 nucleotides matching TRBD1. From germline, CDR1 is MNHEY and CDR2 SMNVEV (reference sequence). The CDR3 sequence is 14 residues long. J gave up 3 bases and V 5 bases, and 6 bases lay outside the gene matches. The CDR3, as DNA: TGTGCCAGCAGTCAAGACAGGGCTTACTATGGCTACACCTTC. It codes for CASSQDRAYYGYTF.

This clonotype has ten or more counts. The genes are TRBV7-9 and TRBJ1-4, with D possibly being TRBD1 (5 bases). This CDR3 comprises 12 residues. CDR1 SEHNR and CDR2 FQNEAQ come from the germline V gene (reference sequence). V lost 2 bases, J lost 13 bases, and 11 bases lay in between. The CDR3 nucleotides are TGTGCCAGCAGCTTATCAGGGCGCGGACTGTTTTTT. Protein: CASSLSGRGLFF. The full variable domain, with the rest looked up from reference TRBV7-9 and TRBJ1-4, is DTGVSQNPRHKITKRGQNVTFRCDPISEHNRLYWYRQTLGQGPEFLTYFQNEAQLEKSRLLSDRFSAERPKGSFSTLEIQRTEQGDSAMYLCASSLSGRGLFFGSGTQLSVL.

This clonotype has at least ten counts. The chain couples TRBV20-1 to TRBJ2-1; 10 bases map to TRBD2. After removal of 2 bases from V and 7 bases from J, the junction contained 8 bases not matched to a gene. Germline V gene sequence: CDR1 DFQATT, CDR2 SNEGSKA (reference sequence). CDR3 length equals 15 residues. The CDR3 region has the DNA TGCAGTGCTAGACAAGAAACTAGCGGGGCTAATGAGCAGTTCTTC. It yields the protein CSARQETSGANEQFF.

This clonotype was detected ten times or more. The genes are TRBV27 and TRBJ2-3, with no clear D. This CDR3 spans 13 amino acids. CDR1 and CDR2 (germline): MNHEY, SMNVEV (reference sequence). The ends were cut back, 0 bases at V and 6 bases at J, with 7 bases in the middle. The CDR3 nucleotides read TGTGCCAGCAGTTTATCCCCCTTTGATACGCAGTATTTT. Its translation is CASSLSPFDTQYF.

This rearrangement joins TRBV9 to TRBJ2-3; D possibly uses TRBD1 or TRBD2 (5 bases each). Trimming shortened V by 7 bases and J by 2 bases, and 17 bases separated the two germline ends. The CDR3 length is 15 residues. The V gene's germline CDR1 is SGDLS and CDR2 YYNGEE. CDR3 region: CASGLWGTVTDTQYF. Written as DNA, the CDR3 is TGTGCCAGCGGCTTATGGGGGACCGTCACAGATACGCAGTATTTT.

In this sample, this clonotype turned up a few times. The CDR3 DNA reads as TGTGCCAGCAGTTTGTCCGGCCGACGTACGAGCAATCAGCCCCAGCATTTT. Translation gives CASSLSGRRTSNQPQHF. The chain has TRBV27 and TRBJ1-5; D is unresolved. This CDR3 has 17 residues. Germline loops: CDR1 MNHEY, CDR2 SMNVEV (reference sequence). Trimming took 3 bases from V and 1 from J, leaving 16 bases between them.

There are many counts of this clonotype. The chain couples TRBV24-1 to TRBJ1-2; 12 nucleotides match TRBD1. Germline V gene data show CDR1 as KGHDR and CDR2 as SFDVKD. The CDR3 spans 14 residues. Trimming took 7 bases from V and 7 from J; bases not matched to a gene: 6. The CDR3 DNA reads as TGTGCCACCAGAGGGACAGGGGGCGGAGGTGGCTACACCTTC. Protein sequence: CATRGTGGGGGYTF.

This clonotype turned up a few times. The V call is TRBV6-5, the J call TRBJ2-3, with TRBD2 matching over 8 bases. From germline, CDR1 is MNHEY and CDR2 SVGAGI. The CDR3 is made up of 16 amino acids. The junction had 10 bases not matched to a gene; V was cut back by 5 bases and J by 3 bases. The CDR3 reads CASSRRSASGTDTQYF. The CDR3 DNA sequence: TGTGCCAGCAGTCGGAGATCGGCTAGCGGGACAGATACGCAGTATTTT.

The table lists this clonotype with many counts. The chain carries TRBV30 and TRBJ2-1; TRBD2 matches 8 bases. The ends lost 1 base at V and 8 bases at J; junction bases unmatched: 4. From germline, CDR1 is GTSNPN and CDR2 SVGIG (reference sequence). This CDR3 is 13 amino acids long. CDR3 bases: TGTGCCTGGAGTGGTCCCGGGGGGGATGAGCAGTTCTTC. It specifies CAWSGPGGDEQFF.

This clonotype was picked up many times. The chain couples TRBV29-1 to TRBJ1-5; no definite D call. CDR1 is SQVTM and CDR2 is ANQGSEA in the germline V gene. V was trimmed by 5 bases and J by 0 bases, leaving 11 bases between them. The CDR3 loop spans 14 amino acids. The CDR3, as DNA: TGCAGCGTTCTCTTGCAAGATAGCAATCAGCCCCAGCATTTT. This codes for CSVLLQDSNQPQHF.

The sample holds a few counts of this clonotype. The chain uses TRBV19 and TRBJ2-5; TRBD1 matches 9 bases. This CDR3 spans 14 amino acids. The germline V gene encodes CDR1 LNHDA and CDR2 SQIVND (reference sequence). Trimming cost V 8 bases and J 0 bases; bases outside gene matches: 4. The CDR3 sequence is CASGQGPNQETQYF. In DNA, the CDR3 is TGTGCCAGTGGACAGGGGCCTAACCAAGAGACCCAGTACTTC.

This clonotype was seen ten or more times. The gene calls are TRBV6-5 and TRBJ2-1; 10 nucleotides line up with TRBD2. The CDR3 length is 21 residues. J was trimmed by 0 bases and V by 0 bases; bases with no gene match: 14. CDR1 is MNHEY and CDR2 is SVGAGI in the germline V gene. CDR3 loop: CASSYSSGLAGVPSSYNEQFF. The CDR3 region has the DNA TGTGCCAGCAGTTACTCGTCTGGGCTAGCGGGAGTCCCAAGCTCCTACAATGAGCAGTTCTTC.

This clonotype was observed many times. CDR3 loop: CASVSAGGGNEQFF. The CDR3 DNA is TGTGCCAGCGTTTCAGCGGGAGGCGGCAATGAGCAGTTCTTC. V is TRBV7-9 and J is TRBJ2-1; 9 nucleotides align to TRBD2. The ends lost 8 bases at V and 6 bases at J; junction bases unmatched: 8. The CDR3 is 14 residues long. CDR1 SEHNR and CDR2 FQNEAQ come from the germline V gene (reference sequence).

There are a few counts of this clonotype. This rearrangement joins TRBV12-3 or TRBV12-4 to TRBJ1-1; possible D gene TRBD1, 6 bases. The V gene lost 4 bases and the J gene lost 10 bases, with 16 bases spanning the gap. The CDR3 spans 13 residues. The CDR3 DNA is TGTGCCAGCAGTTCCCGACAGGAACACAGAGCTTTCTTT. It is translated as CASSSRQEHRAFF.

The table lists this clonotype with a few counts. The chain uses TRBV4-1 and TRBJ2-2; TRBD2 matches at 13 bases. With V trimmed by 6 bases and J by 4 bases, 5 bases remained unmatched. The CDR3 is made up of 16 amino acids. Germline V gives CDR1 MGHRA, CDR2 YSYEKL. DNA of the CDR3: TGCGCCAGCAGTTTTCGACTAGCGGGGGGCACCGGGGAGCTGTTTTTT. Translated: CASSFRLAGGTGELFF.

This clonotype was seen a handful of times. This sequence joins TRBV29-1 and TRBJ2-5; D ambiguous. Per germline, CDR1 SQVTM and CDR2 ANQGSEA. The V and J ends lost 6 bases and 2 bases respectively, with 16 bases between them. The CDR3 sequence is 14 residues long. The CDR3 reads CSVGIPRLQETQYF. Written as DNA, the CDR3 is TGCAGCGTGGGGATACCGAGGCTACAAGAGACCCAGTACTTC.

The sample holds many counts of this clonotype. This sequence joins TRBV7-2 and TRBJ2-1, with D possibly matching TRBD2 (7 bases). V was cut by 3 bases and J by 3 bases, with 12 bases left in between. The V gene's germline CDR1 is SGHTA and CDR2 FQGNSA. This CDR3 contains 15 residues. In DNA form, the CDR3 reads TGTGCCAGCAGCTTTAGAGGGGGGGACTACAATGAGCAGTTCTTC. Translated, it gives CASSFRGGDYNEQFF. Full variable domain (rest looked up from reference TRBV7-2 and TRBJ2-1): GAGVSQSPSNKVTEKGKDVELRCDPISGHTALYWYRQSLGQGLEFLIYFQGNSAPDKSGLPSDRFSAERTGGSVSTLTIQRTQQEDSAVYLCASSFRGGDYNEQFFGPGTRLTVL.

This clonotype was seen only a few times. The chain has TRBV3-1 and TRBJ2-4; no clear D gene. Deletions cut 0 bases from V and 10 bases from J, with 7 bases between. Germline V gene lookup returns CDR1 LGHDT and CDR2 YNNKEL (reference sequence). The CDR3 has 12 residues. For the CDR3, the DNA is TGTGCCAGCAGCCAAGAAAGCACGATTCAGTACTTC. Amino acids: CASSQESTIQYF.